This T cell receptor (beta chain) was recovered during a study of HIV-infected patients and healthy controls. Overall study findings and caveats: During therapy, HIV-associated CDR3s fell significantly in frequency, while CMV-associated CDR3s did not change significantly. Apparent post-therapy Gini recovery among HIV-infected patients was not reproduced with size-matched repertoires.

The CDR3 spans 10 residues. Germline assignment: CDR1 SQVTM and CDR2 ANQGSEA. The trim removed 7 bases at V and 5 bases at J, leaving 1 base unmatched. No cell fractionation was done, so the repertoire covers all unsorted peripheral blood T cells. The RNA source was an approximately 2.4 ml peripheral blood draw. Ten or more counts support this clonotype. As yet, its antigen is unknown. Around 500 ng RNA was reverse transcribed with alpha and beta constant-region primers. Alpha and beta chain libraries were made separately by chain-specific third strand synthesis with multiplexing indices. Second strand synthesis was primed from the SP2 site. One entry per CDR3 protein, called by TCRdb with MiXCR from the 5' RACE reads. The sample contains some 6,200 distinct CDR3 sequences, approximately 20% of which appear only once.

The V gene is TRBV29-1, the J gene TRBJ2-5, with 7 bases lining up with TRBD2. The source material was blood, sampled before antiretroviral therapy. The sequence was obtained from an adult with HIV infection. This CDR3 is CSGGGETQYF. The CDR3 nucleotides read TGCAGCGGGGGAGGGGAGACCCAGTACTTC.